These T cell receptor beta chains were read from a single sample in a study of T cell responses to AZD1222 COVID-19 vaccine. The method was immunoSEQ multiplex PCR; TCRdb's version includes in-frame clones alone and lacks a portion of them. The data hold roughly 140,000 clones, with 85% to 95% observed a single time. This material consisted of peripheral blood, taken on day 0 of AZD1222 vaccination. The receptors here all came from an adult in good health. The CDR3 runs from the conserved cysteine through the conserved F or W. D genes are given only for firm matches. Some rows have no size entry. The others give once, few or many, or a class for an expanded clone.

d_call	v_call	clone_size	cdr3_aa
.	TRBV6-5	.	CASSYSKRGGQPQHF
TRBD1	TRBV7-8	.	CASSSLDRLYTGELFF
.	TRBV9	.	CASSGSTDTQYF
TRBD1	TRBV30	.	CAWSASGQGAKAFF
.	TRBV6-4	.	CASRREGDTGLNSPLHF
.	TRBV5-1	.	CASSWEPLQDYGYTF
TRBD1	TRBV15	.	CATSRDLDRDETQYF
.	TRBV6-2/TRBV6-3	.	CASSYVATYEQYF
.	TRBV4-1	.	CASSQIPRRGVRETQYF
TRBD1	TRBV18	.	CASSPGQKSYEQYF
.	TRBV7-8	.	CASSESGGLGGANVLTF
.	TRBV27	.	CASSLSPGGYGYTF
TRBD2	TRBV2	once	CASREWTGAAGASYEQYF
TRBD1	TRBV7-9	.	CASSRSSGTGTYNEQFF
TRBD1	TRBV19	.	CASSIGGQVGKLFF
.	TRBV19	.	CASSIDREVENEQYF
.	TRBV6-6	few	CASSRDRSNQPQHF
.	TRBV2	.	CASSEASIRFGGGPQHF
.	TRBV28	once	CASRKSGPLGNYGYTF
TRBD2	TRBV3-1/TRBV3-2	once	CASSPAGGLLEQYF
.	TRBV7-9	.	CASRLNTAFGELFF
.	TRBV7-9	.	CASSSNPGELFF